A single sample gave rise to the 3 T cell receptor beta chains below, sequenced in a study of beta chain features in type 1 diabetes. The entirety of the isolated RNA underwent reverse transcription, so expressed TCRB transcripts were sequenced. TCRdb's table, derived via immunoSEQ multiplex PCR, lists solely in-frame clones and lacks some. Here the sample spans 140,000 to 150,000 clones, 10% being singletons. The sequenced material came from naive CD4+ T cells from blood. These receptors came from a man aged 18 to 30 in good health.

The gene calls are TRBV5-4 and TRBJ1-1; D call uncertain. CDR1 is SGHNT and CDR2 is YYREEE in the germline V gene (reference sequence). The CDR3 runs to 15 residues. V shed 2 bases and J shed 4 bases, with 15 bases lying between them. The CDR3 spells CASSFFGDVATEAFF. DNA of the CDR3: TGTGCCAGCAGCTTTTTCGGGGATGTGGCCACTGAAGCTTTCTTT.

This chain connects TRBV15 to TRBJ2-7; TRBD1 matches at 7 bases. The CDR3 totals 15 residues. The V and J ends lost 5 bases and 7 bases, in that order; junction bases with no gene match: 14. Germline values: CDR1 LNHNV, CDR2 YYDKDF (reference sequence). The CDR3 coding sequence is TGTGCCACCAGCCCAGGGGGAATCCTAGCAGGGGAGCAGTACTTC. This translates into CATSPGGILAGEQYF.

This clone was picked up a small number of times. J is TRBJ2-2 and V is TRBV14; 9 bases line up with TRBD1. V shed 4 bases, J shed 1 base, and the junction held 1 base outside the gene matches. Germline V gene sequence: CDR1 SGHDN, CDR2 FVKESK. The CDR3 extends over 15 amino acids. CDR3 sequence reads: CASSPGQGNTGELFF. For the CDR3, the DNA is TGTGCCAGCAGCCCGGGACAGGGGAACACCGGGGAGCTGTTTTTT.